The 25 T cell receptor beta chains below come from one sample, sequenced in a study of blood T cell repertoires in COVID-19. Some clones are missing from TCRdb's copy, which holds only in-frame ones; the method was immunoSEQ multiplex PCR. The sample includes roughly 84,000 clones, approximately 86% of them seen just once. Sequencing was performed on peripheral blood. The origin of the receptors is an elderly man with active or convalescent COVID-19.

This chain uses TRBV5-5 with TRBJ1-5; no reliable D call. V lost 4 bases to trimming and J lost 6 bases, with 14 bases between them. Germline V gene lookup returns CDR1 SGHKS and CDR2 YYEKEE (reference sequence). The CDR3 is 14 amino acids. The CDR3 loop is CASSREGSVQPQHF. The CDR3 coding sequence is TGTGCCAGCAGCCGGGAGGGCAGTGTTCAGCCCCAGCATTTT.

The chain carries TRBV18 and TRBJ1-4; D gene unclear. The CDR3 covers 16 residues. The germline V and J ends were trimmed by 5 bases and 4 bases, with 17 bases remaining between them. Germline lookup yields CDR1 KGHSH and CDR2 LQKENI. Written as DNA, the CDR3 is TGTGCCAGCTCAGGGCTTACTGGTGACAATAATGAAAAACTGTTTTTT. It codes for CASSGLTGDNNEKLFF. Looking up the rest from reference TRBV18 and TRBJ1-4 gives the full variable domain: NAGVMQNPRHLVRRRGQEARLRCSPMKGHSHVYWYRQLPEEGLKFMVYLQKENIIDESGMPKERFSAEFPKEGPSILRIQQVVRGDSAAYFCASSGLTGDNNEKLFFGSGTQLSVL.

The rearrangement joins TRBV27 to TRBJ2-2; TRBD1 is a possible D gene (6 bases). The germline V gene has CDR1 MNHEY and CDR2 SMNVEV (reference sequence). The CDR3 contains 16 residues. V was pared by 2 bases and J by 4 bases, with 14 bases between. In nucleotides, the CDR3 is TGTGCCAGCAGTTTAGTGAGGCAGGGGAGCACCGGGGAGCTGTTTTTT. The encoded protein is CASSLVRQGSTGELFF.

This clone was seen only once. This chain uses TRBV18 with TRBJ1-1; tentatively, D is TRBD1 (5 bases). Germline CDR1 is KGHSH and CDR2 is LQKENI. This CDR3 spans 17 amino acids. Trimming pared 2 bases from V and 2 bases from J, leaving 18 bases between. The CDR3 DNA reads TGTGCCAGCTCACCAATGGGCGTGACAGAAACCAACACTGAAGCTTTCTTT. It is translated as CASSPMGVTETNTEAFF.

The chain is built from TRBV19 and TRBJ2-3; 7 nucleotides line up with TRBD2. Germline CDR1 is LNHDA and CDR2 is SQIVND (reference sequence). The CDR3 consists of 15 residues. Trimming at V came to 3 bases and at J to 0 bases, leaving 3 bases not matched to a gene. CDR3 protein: CASSMGTTSTDTQYF. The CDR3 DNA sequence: TGTGCCAGTAGTATGGGGACTACTAGCACAGATACGCAGTATTTT. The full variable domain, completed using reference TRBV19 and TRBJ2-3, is DGGITQSPKYLFRKEGQNVTLSCEQNLNHDAMYWYRQDPGQGLRLIYYSQIVNDFQKGDIAEGYSVSREKKESFPLTVTSAQKNPTAFYLCASSMGTTSTDTQYFGPGTRLTVL.

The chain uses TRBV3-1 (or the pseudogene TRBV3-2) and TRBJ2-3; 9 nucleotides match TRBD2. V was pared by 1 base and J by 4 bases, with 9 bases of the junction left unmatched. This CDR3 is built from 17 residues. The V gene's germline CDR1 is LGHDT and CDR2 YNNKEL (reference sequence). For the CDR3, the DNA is TGTGCCAGCAGCCAAGGCCGAATCGGCGGGGGGGCAGATACGCAGTATTTT. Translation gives CASSQGRIGGGADTQYF.

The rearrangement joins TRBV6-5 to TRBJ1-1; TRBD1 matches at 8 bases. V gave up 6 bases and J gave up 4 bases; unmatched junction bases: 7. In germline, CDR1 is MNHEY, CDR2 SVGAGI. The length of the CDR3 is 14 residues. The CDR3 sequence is CASSRQGTSTEAFF. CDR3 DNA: TGTGCCAGCAGCCGACAGGGGACGAGCACTGAAGCTTTCTTT.

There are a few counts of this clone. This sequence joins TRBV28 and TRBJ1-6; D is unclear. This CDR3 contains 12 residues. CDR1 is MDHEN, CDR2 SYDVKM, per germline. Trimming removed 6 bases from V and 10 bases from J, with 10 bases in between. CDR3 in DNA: TGTGCCAGCAGGGCCGAGGCCTCACCCCTCCACTTT. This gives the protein CASRAEASPLHF.

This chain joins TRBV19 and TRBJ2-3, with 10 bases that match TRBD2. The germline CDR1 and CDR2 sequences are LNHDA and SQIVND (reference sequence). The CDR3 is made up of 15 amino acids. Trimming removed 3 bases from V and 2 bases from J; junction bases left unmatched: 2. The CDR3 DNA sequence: TGTGCCAGTAGTATGCTAGCGGGGGCCACAGATACGCAGTATTTT. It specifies CASSMLAGATDTQYF.

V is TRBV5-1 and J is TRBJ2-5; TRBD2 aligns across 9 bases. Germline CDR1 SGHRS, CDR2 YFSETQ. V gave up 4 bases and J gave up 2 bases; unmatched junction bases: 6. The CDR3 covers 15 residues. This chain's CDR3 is CASSRTSASQETQYF. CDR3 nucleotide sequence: TGCGCCAGCAGCCGGACTAGCGCAAGTCAAGAGACCCAGTACTTC.

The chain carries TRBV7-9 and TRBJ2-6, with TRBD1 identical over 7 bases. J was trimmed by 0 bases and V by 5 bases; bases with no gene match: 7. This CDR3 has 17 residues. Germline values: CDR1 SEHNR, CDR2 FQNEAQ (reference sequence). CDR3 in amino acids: CASSPTGVPSGANVLTF. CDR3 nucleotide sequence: TGTGCCAGCAGCCCCACAGGGGTCCCCTCTGGGGCCAACGTCCTGACTTTC.

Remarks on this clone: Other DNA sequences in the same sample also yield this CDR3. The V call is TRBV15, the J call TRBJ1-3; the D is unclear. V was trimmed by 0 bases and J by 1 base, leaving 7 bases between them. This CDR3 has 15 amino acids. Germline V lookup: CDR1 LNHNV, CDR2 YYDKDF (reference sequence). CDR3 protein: CATSRDLGSGNTIYF. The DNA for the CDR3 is TGTGCCACCAGCAGAGATCTAGGATCTGGAAACACCATATATTTT. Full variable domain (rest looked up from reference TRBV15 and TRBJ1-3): DAMVIQNPRYQVTQFGKPVTLSCSQTLNHNVMYWYQQKSSQAPKLLFHYYDKDFNNEADTPDNFQSRRPNTSFCFLDIRSPGLGDTAMYLCATSRDLGSGNTIYFGEGSWLTVV.

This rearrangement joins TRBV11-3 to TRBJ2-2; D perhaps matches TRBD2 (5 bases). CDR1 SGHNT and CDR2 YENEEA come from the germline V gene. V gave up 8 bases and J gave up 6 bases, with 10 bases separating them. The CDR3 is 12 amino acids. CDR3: CASGRLPGELFF. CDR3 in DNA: TGTGCCAGCGGGAGACTGCCCGGGGAGCTGTTTTTT.

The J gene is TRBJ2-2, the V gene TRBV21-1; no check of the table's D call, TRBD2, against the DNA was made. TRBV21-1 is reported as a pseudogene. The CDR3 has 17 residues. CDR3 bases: TGTGCCAGCAGCAAAAAATCCCCCCTAGCGGTCACCGGGGAGCTGTTTTTT. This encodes CASSKKSPLAVTGELFF.

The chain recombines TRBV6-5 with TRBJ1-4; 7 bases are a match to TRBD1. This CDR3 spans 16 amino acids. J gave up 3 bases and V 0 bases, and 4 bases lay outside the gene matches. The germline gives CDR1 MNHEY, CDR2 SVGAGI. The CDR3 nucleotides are TGTGCCAGCAGTTACTCGCTGGGGACAGCTAATGAAAAACTGTTTTTT. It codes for CASSYSLGTANEKLFF.

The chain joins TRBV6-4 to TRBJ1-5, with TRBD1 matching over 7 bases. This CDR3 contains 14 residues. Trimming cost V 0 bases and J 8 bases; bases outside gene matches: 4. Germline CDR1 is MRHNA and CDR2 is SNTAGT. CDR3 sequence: CASSDSTGSKPQHF. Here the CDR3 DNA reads TGTGCCAGCAGTGACTCGACAGGGTCGAAGCCCCAGCATTTT.

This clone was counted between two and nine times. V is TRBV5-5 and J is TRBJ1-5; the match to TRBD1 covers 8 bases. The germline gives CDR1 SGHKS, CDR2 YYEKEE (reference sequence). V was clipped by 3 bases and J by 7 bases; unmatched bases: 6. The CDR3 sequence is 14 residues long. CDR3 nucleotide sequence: TGTGCCAGCAGCTGGGACAGGCAAAACCAGCCCCAGCATTTT. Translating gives CASSWDRQNQPQHF.

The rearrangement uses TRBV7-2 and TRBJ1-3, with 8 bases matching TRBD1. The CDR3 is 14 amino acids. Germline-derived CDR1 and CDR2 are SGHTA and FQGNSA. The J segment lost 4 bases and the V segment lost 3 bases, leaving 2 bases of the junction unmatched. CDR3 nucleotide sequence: TGTGCCAGCAGCTTGACAGGGGCGGGAAACACCATATATTTT. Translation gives CASSLTGAGNTIYF.

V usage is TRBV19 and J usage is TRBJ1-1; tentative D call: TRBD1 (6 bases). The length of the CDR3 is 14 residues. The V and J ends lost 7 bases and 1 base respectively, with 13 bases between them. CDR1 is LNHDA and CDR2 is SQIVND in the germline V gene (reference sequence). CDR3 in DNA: TGTGCCAGTACCACCGACAGGCCGAACACTGAAGCTTTCTTT. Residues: CASTTDRPNTEAFF.

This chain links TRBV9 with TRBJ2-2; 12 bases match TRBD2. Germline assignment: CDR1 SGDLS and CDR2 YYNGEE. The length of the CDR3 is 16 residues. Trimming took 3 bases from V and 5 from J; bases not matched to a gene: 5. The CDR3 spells CASSALTSGSTGELFF. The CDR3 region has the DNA TGTGCCAGCAGCGCGTTGACTAGCGGGAGTACCGGGGAGCTGTTTTTT.

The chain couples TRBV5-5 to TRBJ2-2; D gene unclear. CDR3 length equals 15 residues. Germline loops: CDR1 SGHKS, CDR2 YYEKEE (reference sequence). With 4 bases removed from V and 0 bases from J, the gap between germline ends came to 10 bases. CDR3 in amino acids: CASSPGAANTGELFF. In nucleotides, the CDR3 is TGTGCCAGCAGCCCCGGAGCTGCGAACACCGGGGAGCTGTTTTTT.

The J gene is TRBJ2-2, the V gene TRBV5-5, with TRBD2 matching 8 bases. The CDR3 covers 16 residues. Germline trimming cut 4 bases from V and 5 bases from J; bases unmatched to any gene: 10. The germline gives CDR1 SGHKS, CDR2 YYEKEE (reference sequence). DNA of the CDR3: TGTGCCAGCAGCCCAAAAGGGACTAGAAGTACCGGGGAGCTGTTTTTT. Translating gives CASSPKGTRSTGELFF. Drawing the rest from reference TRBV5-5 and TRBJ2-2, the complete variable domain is DAGVTQSPTHLIKTRGQQVTLRCSPISGHKSVSWYQQVLGQGPQFIFQYYEKEERGRGNFPDRFSARQFPNYSSELNVNALLLGDSALYLCASSPKGTRSTGELFFGEGSRLTVL.

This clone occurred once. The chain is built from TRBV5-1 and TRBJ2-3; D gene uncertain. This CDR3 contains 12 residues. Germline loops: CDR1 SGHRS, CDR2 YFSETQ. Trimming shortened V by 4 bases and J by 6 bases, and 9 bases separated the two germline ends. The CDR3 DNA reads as TGCGCCAGCAGCAACCCGGAGGATACGCAGTATTTT. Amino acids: CASSNPEDTQYF.

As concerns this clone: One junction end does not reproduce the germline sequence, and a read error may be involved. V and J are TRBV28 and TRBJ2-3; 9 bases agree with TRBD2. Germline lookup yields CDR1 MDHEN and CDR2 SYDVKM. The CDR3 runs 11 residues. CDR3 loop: CASKGGGAGDF. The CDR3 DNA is TGTGCCAGCAAAGGCGGGGGGGCAGGGGATTTT.

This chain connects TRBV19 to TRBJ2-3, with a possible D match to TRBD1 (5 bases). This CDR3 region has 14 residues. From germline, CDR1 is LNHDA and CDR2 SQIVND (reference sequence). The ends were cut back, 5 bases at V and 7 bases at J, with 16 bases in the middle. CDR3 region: CASSPLPQGNTQYF. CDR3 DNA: TGTGCCAGTAGTCCCCTTCCGCAGGGAAATACGCAGTATTTT.